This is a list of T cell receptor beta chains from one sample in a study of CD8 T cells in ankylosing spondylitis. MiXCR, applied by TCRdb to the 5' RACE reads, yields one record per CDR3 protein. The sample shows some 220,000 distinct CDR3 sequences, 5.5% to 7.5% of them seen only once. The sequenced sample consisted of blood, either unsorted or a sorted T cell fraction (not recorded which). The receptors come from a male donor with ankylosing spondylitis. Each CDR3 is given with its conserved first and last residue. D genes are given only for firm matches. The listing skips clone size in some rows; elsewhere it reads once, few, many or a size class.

TGTGCCAGCAGAGGCGAAAAACTGTTTTTT	CASRGEKLFF	many	TRBJ1-4	TRBV3-1	NA
TGCAGCGTTGGCCGGGCCGGGGAGCTGTTTTTT	CSVGRAGELFF	NA	TRBJ2-2	TRBV29-1	NA
TGTGCCACCAGTGATTTGAGGGACAGGGGGCCGACGGGATCCCGCAATGAGCAGTTCTTC	CATSDLRDRGPTGSRNEQFF	many	TRBJ2-1	TRBV24-1	TRBD1
TGTGCCAGCAGCACCACAAATACATATGGCTACACCTTC	CASSTTNTYGYTF	many	TRBJ1-2	TRBV7-2	NA
TGTGCCAGCAGTTCCCACAGGGTACCTCCCTATGGCTACACCTTC	CASSSHRVPPYGYTF	many	TRBJ1-2	TRBV12-3/TRBV12-4	NA
TGTGCCAGCAGCTGGACTAGCGGCGCTAGCACAGATACGCAGTATTTT	CASSWTSGASTDTQYF	many	TRBJ2-3	TRBV7-9	TRBD2
TGCAGCGTTGATTCCTATGACACTTCTAACTATGGCTACACCTTC	CSVDSYDTSNYGYTF	many	TRBJ1-2	TRBV29-1	NA
TGTGCCAGCAGCTTGACAGGTTTCAATGAGCAGTTCTTC	CASSLTGFNEQFF	many	TRBJ2-1	TRBV27	NA
TGTGCCAGCAGTTACCCAGCGTTAGCGGGGGCGGAAGAGACCCAGTACTTC	CASSYPALAGAEETQYF	many	TRBJ2-5	TRBV6-2/TRBV6-3	TRBD2
TGTGCCAGCAGCACCGGGACAGCTACCTACAATGAGCAGTTCTTC	CASSTGTATYNEQFF	NA	TRBJ2-1	TRBV5-6	TRBD1
TGTGCCAGCAGTTCTAGCGTCTACTCCTACGAGCAGTACTTC	CASSSSVYSYEQYF	few	TRBJ2-7	TRBV6-5	NA
TGTGCCAGCGGGGGAGCGATTGAGCAGTTCTTC	CASGGAIEQFF	many	TRBJ2-1	TRBV6-6	NA
TGTGCCAGCAGTTACGGCGGGGCCCTAGAGTACGATACGCAGTATTTT	CASSYGGALEYDTQYF	many	TRBJ2-3	TRBV6-2/TRBV6-3	NA
TGTGCCAGTCCCCGTGACCTTAGCGGGAGGGCCGAGAATGAGCAGTTCTTC	CASPRDLSGRAENEQFF	NA	TRBJ2-1	TRBV6-2/TRBV6-3	TRBD2
TGTGCCAGCAGTTTGGGGCTTGGGGAGACCCAGTACTTC	CASSLGLGETQYF	many	TRBJ2-5	TRBV6-5	NA
TGTGCCAGCGAAGCATATCCCTACGAGCAGTACTTC	CASEAYPYEQYF	many	TRBJ2-7	TRBV7-9	NA
TGTGCCAGCAGCTTAAGGACTAGCGGGCTTTTTTCCCGCACAGATACGCAGTATTTT	CASSLRTSGLFSRTDTQYF	many	TRBJ2-3	TRBV7-6	TRBD2
TGTGCCAGCAGCCAAGTGGGGTTCTCCCAAGAGACCCAGTACTTC	CASSQVGFSQETQYF	many	TRBJ2-5	TRBV3-1	NA